This T cell receptor beta chain came from a study of blood T cell repertoires in COVID-19. Study background: The samples span acute and convalescent COVID-19 from the United States, Italy and Spain. PBMCs, B-cell-depleted T cells, or T cells were the source of the cDNA or gDNA that made up the material.

The CDR3 runs 14 residues. With 7 bases clipped from V and 8 bases from J, the junction kept 13 bases outside the gene matches. Germline CDR1 is SNHLY and CDR2 is FYNNEI. Original analysis: Amplification of reference gene primers was used by the study to estimate nucleated cell counts. Libraries were prepared by immunoSEQ multiplex PCR; TCRdb keeps only in-frame clonotypes and omits some of them. V and J calls and clone size are copied from that table; D and trimming were computed from the DNA. The sample lists some 200,000 clones, approximately 90% occurring once. The J gene is TRBJ1-1, the V gene TRBV2, with 7 bases matching TRBD1. Sequenced: peripheral blood. This sequence originates from a woman aged 40-49 years with acute or convalescent COVID-19. CDR3 sequence reads: CASKTGTEVTEAFF. As DNA, the CDR3 is TGTGCCAGCAAAACCGGGACAGAGGTAACGGAAGCTTTCTTT.